The subject of this entry is one TCR beta chain. Its cognate antigen has yet to be identified. No base-level quality is on record; no much larger clone is a single base apart. TCRbeta CDR3 regions were amplified from genomic DNA using the immunoSEQ Assay, a bias-controlled multiplex PCR. In the source study's methods: The number of nucleated cells in each sample was estimated by amplification of reference gene primers within the assay. To quantify the absolute abundance of each unique TCRbeta CDR3 rearrangement, sequence reads were collapsed and filtered. For each sample, productive Simpson clonality was calculated as the square root of Simpson's diversity index over productive rearrangements. TCRdb mirrors the immuneACCESS table, restricted to in-frame sequences. Some clones are absent from its copies; in checked studies, under half trace to an unresolved V gene, and the reason for the others is unknown. That table furnishes V, J and clone size, whereas the DNA furnished D and trimming. The sample table contains about 280,000 clones; only one count was recorded for around 90% of them. Clones ranked in the top ten supply about 3% of the sample.

The data originate from a study of blood T cell repertoires in COVID-19 (TCRdb year 2020). Regarding the research as a whole: Collaborator samples came from the United States, Italy and Spain and covered acute and convalescent phases of COVID-19. The samples were drawn from the first 160 participants of the ongoing ImmuneRACE study and from 1,200 or so subjects provided by 6 global collaborators. The prospective study material was composed of cDNA or gDNA derived from T cells, B-cell-depleted T cells, or PBMCs. A de-identified subject ID, COVID-19 status, age in years and sex were almost always included in the sample metadata. Subjects who had been exposed to COVID-19, were actively infected with it, or had recovered from it provided the deeply sampled blood TCRbeta repertoires that made up the dataset. HLA class I and class II types, where available, came from metadata supplied by the sample provider rather than from assay-based typing. A freely available public database, intended as a resource for researchers studying the immune response to SARS-CoV-2, is where the repertoires were released. Summary of the overall study and its limitations: Clinical and demographic metadata were provided uncurated, with the amount varying by source and participant.

Trimming costs V 0 bases and J 9 bases, and their ends lie 18 bases apart. The germline V gene supplies CDR1 SNHLY and CDR2 FYNNEI. The CDR3 contains 16 residues, cysteine and phenylalanine counted. Only the CDR3 DNA is retained, 48 bases long and in frame from the first base. Participants in the prospective study were aged roughly 18 to 100 years, lived in some 24 United States geographic areas, and enrolled through a virtual design. In the prospective study, participants were assigned to cohorts based on the clinical history participants reported in a screening survey and a study questionnaire. Exposed participants had been in contact with someone with a PCR-confirmed or clinician-diagnosed COVID-19 case within 2 weeks of study entry. Each participant in the prospective study had whole blood, serum and a nasopharyngeal or oropharyngeal swab collected by mobile phlebotomists. Over a roughly 2-month period, participants in the prospective study had the option of providing additional blood draws and questionnaires. Before DNA extraction, blood samples from the prospective study were shipped at room temperature or frozen.

The chain was built from TRBV2 and TRBJ1-5, with no confident D gene call. This clonotype originated in a man in his forties or fifties who had been exposed to COVID-19. The material sequenced was PBMCs or T cells enriched from blood (not recorded which). The CDR3 protein sequence reads: CASSEASGVAEGPQHF. The nucleotide sequence reads as follows: TGTGCCAGCAGTGAAGCGTCGGGAGTCGCTGAGGGGCCCCAGCATTTT.